This T cell receptor (beta chain) was sequenced for a study of T cell responses to AZD1222 COVID-19 vaccine. Overall study results and limits: Sampling captured repertoires only after the peak T cell response. Mostly white British, mostly female donors; authors suggested clonal diversity may be underestimated. Receipt of two AZD1222 doses was followed by a rise in Spike-specific TCR breadth and depth.

Turning to this clone: The antigen is unknown.

Sequencing used immunoSEQ multiplex PCR; TCRdb keeps in-frame clones, though not all of them. The top ten hold roughly 15% of the sample, which has over 100,000 clones, roughly 84% seen once. With 2 bases removed from V and 8 bases from J, the gap between germline ends came to 13 bases. This CDR3 contains 13 residues. CDR1 SGHNT and CDR2 YYREEE come from the germline V gene (reference sequence). The rearrangement links TRBV5-4 to TRBJ1-1; D is possibly TRBD1 (6 bases). Here the sequenced sample was peripheral blood, taken on day 0 of AZD1222 vaccination. This receptor was obtained from an adult in good health. The CDR3 is CASSFPGVLEAFF. In nucleotides, the CDR3 is TGTGCCAGCAGCTTCCCAGGGGTGCTCGAAGCTTTCTTT.